The 14 T cell receptor beta chains presented below share a single source sample, sequenced in a study of cytomegalovirus exposure and HLA in healthy donors. Use of 60 Vbeta and 13 Jbeta primers characterized the PCR. Sequenced by immunoSEQ multiplex PCR; TCRdb stores in-frame clones only, minus some. The table shows 130,000 to 150,000 clones, with 75% to 80% occurring only once. The sample was PBMCs. These TCRs come from a woman aged 50 to 60 in good health and CMV-seronegative.

The rearrangement links TRBV9 to TRBJ2-5, with 14 bases fitting TRBD2. This CDR3 comprises 17 residues. V was pared by 4 bases and J by 5 bases, with 10 bases of the junction left unmatched. In germline, CDR1 is SGDLS, CDR2 YYNGEE. CDR3 region: CASSPGLAGGRGETQYF. The CDR3 DNA follows: TGTGCCAGCAGCCCCGGACTAGCGGGGGGCCGGGGGGAGACCCAGTACTTC.

In this sample, this clone turned up a few times. The chain links TRBV11-2 to TRBJ1-1; D not resolved. CDR1 and CDR2 (germline): SGHAT, FQNNGV. V was pared by 9 bases and J by 5 bases, with 13 bases between. The CDR3 totals 12 residues. In DNA, the CDR3 is TGTGCCAGTAGAACTACTGAGACTGAAGCTTTCTTT. Amino acid sequence: CASRTTETEAFF.

The CDR3 nucleotides are TGTGCCAGCAGCTGGGACTTGGGTGACTACGAGCAGTACTTC. Residues: CASSWDLGDYEQYF. The rearrangement links TRBV7-2 to TRBJ2-7; D possibly corresponds to TRBD2 (6 bases). The V gene's germline CDR1 is SGHTA and CDR2 FQGNSA. The CDR3 has 14 residues. V lost 4 bases to trimming and J lost 3 bases, with 13 bases between them.

The chain joins TRBV29-1 to TRBJ2-5; 10 bases match TRBD2. The J call may be incorrect, as the DNA end agrees better with TRBJ2-7. There are 12 residues in the CDR3. Germline CDR1 is SQVTM and CDR2 is ANQGSEA. The CDR3, as DNA: TGCAGCGTTGAACTAGCGGGGGCCGAGCAGTACTTC. Translation: CSVELAGAEQYF.

The V gene is TRBV4-1, the J gene TRBJ2-7; D is ambiguous. Germline CDR1 MGHRA, CDR2 YSYEKL. This CDR3 contains 14 residues. V shed 3 bases and J shed 3 bases, with 12 bases lying between them. The CDR3 DNA reads as TGCGCCAGCAGCCAGCGTCAGGAAGGCTACGAGCAGTACTTC. It is translated as CASSQRQEGYEQYF.

The chain couples TRBV11-2 to TRBJ1-1; no clear D. Trimming took 4 bases from V and 1 from J, leaving 7 bases between them. The CDR3 contains 13 residues. Germline CDR1 is SGHAT and CDR2 is FQNNGV. The CDR3 DNA is TGTGCCAGCAGCTCCCTCCGGAACACTGAAGCTTTCTTT. This encodes CASSSLRNTEAFF.

V gene TRBV7-9 combines with J gene TRBJ2-7; TRBD2 aligns across 7 bases. The CDR3 has 15 residues. J gave up 2 bases and V 1 base, and 5 bases lay outside the gene matches. Germline V gene lookup returns CDR1 SEHNR and CDR2 FQNEAQ (reference sequence). CDR3: CASSLGGGRPYEQYF. The CDR3 DNA reads as TGTGCCAGCAGCTTAGGGGGGGGTCGCCCCTACGAGCAGTACTTC.

This clone has only a few counts. A junction boundary mismatches the germline segment, possibly from a read error. The DNA for the CDR3 is TGTGCTAGCAGCTTAGACCGCAGGGGGACTGAAGCTTTCTTT. This encodes CASSLDRRGTEAFF. V usage is TRBV7-7 and J usage is TRBJ1-1; 7 nucleotides line up with TRBD1. The CDR3 length is 14 residues. Germline CDR1 is SSHAT and CDR2 is FNYEAQ (reference sequence). Full variable domain (missing parts from reference TRBV7-7 and TRBJ1-1): GAGVSQSPRYKVTKRGQDVTLRCDPISSHATLYWYQQALGQGPEFLTYFNYEAQPDKSGLPSDRFSAERPEGSISTLTIQRTEQRDSAMYRCASSLDRRGTEAFFGQGTRLTVV.

This clone occurred once. This chain links TRBV5-1 with TRBJ1-1; possibly TRBD1 for D (6 bases). This CDR3 is 13 amino acids long. V was clipped by 2 bases and J by 5 bases, with 10 bases between them. Germline assignment: CDR1 SGHRS and CDR2 YFSETQ. CDR3 loop: CASSFAQGTEAFF. Written as DNA, the CDR3 is TGCGCCAGCAGCTTCGCACAGGGTACTGAAGCTTTCTTT.

V gene TRBV30 combines with J gene TRBJ2-7; 7 bases fit TRBD2. The length of the CDR3 is 11 residues. Losses at the gene ends were 0 bases for V and 9 bases for J; bases not matched to a gene: 2. CDR1 and CDR2 from the germline V gene are GTSNPN and SVGIG (reference sequence). The CDR3 DNA follows: TGTGCCTGGAGTGTTGGGGAGGGGCAGTACTTC. This sequence encodes CAWSVGEGQYF.

The J gene is TRBJ1-4, the V gene TRBV11-2; perhaps TRBD1 as D (6 bases). The CDR3 contains 13 residues. Trimming pared 1 base from V and 14 bases from J, leaving 14 bases between. Germline-derived CDR1 and CDR2 are SGHAT and FQNNGV. This CDR3 is CASSLGQQGHLFF. CDR3 bases: TGTGCCAGCAGCTTAGGTCAACAGGGACATCTGTTTTTT.

This sequence joins TRBV7-9 and TRBJ2-7, with a tentative D call TRBD1 (5 bases). The CDR3 is 16 residues long. Germline CDR1 and CDR2: SEHNR and FQNEAQ (reference sequence). The V and J ends lost 3 bases and 6 bases respectively, with 21 bases between them. The DNA for the CDR3 is TGTGCCAGCAGCTTGGGTCCCACCTGGATTGGGGCCGAGCAGTACTTC. Its protein product is CASSLGPTWIGAEQYF.

The chain combines TRBV11-2 with TRBJ2-3, with 10 bases aligning to TRBD1. CDR1 and CDR2 (germline): SGHAT, FQNNGV. J lost 1 base, V lost 3 bases, and 4 bases had no gene match. This CDR3 spans 16 amino acids. The CDR3 nucleotides read TGTGCCAGCAGCTTTCCTGACAGGGGGCGCACAGATACGCAGTATTTT. Residues: CASSFPDRGRTDTQYF. The variable domain in full, completed from reference TRBV11-2 and TRBJ2-3, reads EAGVAQSPRYKIIEKRQSVAFWCNPISGHATLYWYQQILGQGPKLLIQFQNNGVVDDSQLPKDRFSAERLKGVDSTLKIQPAKLEDSAVYLCASSFPDRGRTDTQYFGPGTRLTVL.

Here the CDR3 reads CAWKRSSGGFLSYNEQFF. CDR3 bases: TGTGCCTGGAAACGCTCTAGCGGGGGGTTCCTCTCCTACAATGAGCAGTTCTTC. The J gene is TRBJ2-1, the V gene TRBV30; TRBD2 aligns across 11 bases. J gave up 0 bases and V 4 bases, and 11 bases lay outside the gene matches. The CDR3 extends over 18 amino acids. Per germline, CDR1 GTSNPN and CDR2 SVGIG (reference sequence).